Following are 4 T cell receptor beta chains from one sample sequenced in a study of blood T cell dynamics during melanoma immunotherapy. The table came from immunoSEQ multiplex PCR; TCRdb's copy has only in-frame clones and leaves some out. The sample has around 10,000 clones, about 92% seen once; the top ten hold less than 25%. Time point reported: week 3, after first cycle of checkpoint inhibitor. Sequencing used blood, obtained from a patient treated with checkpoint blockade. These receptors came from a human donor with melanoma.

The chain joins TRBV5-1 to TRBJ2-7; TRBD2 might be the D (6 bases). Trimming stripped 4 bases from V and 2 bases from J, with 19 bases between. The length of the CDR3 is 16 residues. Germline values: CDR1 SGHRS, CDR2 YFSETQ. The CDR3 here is CASSPRMGLLPYEQYF. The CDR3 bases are TGCGCCAGCAGCCCCCGAATGGGACTCCTCCCCTACGAGCAGTACTTC. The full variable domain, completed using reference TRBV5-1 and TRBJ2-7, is KAGVTQTPRYLIKTRGQQVTLSCSPISGHRSVSWYQQTPGQGLQFLFEYFSETQRNKGNFPGRFSGRQFSNSRSEMNVSTLELGDSALYLCASSPRMGLLPYEQYFGPGTRLTVT.

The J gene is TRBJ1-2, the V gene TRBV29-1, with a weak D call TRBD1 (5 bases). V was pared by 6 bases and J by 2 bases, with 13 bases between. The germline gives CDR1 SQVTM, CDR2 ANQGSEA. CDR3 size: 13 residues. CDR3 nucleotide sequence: TGCAGCGTCCCCGGGAGGGGAAACTATGGCTACACCTTC. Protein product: CSVPGRGNYGYTF.

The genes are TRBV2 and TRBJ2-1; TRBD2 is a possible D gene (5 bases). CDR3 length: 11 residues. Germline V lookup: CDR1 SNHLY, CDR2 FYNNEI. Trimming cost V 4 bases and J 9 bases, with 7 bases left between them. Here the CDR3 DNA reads TGTGCCAGCAGTGGGGGAGTTGAGCAGTTCTTC. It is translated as CASSGGVEQFF.

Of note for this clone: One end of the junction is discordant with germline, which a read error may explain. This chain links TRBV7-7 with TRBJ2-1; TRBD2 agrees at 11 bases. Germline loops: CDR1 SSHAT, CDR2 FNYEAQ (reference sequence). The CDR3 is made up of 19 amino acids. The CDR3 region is CASSLALAGGPRSYNEQFF. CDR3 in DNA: TGTGCTAGCAGCTTGGCCCTAGCGGGAGGACCTCGCTCCTACAATGAGCAGTTCTTC.